The 23 T cell receptor beta chains given below trace back to one sample, sequenced in a study of ipilimumab plus nivolumab after autologous stem cell transplantation. Produced via immunoSEQ multiplex PCR; TCRdb's table is partial and in-frame only. Of about 15,000 clones in the sample, approximately 80% were seen once. The sequenced sample was PBMCs, obtained in a trial of ipilimumab plus nivolumab as post-transplant consolidation. These receptors originate from a male donor with diffuse large B-cell lymphoma.

This clone was seen only a few times. The V gene is TRBV30, the J gene TRBJ1-2, with D unclear. The V gene lost 0 bases and the J gene lost 2 bases, with 10 bases spanning the gap. Germline CDR1 and CDR2: GTSNPN and SVGIG (reference sequence). The CDR3 is 14 amino acids. CDR3 DNA sequence: TGTGCCTGGAGTGTCTATCGCCAAAACTATGGCTACACCTTC. Its protein product is CAWSVYRQNYGYTF.

This chain joins TRBV27 and TRBJ2-2; D may be TRBD2 (5 bases). Between the trimmed V and J ends, which lost 7 bases and 4 bases, there was a span of 13 bases. This CDR3 comprises 14 residues. In germline, CDR1 is MNHEY, CDR2 SMNVEV (reference sequence). CDR3 in DNA: TGTGCCAGCACCGCAGGACTGCGCACCGGGGAGCTGTTTTTT. Amino acid sequence: CASTAGLRTGELFF.

This chain connects TRBV27 to TRBJ2-1; D perhaps matches TRBD1 (6 bases). The CDR3 extends over 15 amino acids. Germline lookup yields CDR1 MNHEY and CDR2 SMNVEV (reference sequence). Trimming took off 0 bases at V and 4 bases at J, with 10 bases between the two ends. The CDR3 bases are TGTGCCAGCAGTTTATCGATCAGGGGTTACAATGAGCAGTTCTTC. This translates into CASSLSIRGYNEQFF.

CDR3 sequence: CASSPQSGSYTQYF. The CDR3 nucleotides are TGTGCCAGCAGCCCGCAGTCGGGAAGTTATACGCAGTATTTT. The V gene is TRBV7-9, the J gene TRBJ2-3; maybe TRBD2 (5 bases). The germline V gene has CDR1 SEHNR and CDR2 FQNEAQ (reference sequence). The V end was cut by 5 bases, the J end by 7 bases, with 16 bases between. CDR3 size: 14 residues.

V gene TRBV11-2 combines with J gene TRBJ1-1; D is perhaps TRBD1 (5 bases). The CDR3 contains 14 residues. Germline CDR1 SGHAT, CDR2 FQNNGV. The V and J ends lost 6 bases and 7 bases respectively, with 18 bases between them. CDR3 in amino acids: CASRSDTRFIEAFF. The CDR3 DNA reads as TGTGCCAGCAGATCGGACACCCGTTTTATTGAAGCTTTCTTT.

CDR3 bases: TGTGCCAGCAGCAAACTCGGTAGGACAGATGACTATGGCTACACCTTC. It yields the protein CASSKLGRTDDYGYTF. The genes are TRBV21-1 and TRBJ1-2; the table names TRBD1, a call not compared with the DNA. TRBV21-1 corresponds to a pseudogene. This CDR3 has 16 residues.

This sequence joins TRBV6-1 and TRBJ2-1; TRBD2 is a possible D gene (5 bases). Germline V gene lookup returns CDR1 MNHNS and CDR2 SASEGT. Trimming took off 4 bases at V and 2 bases at J, with 6 bases between the two ends. The CDR3 is 13 residues long. CDR3 sequence reads: CASSAGTYNEQFF. As DNA, the CDR3 is TGTGCCAGCAGTGCCGGGACCTACAATGAGCAGTTCTTC.

The chain uses TRBV10-3 and TRBJ2-1; 11 bases are a match to TRBD2. J lost 0 bases, V lost 0 bases, and 7 bases had no gene match. The V gene's germline CDR1 is ENHRY and CDR2 SYGVKD. The CDR3 length is 19 residues. This CDR3 reads CAISESGASGGSSYNEQFF. DNA of the CDR3: TGTGCCATCAGTGAGTCTGGGGCTAGCGGGGGGAGCTCCTACAATGAGCAGTTCTTC.

The rearrangement uses TRBV9 and TRBJ1-2, with D possibly TRBD1 on 5 matching bases. Germline CDR1 reads SGDLS; CDR2 reads YYNGEE. The V gene lost 4 bases and the J gene lost 4 bases, with 23 bases spanning the gap. The CDR3 is 17 residues long. DNA for the CDR3: TGTGCCAGCAGCCCTAGGCCAGTCAGGGCGACGGGCTATGGCTACACCTTC. Protein sequence: CASSPRPVRATGYGYTF.

V usage is TRBV27 and J usage is TRBJ1-5, with unresolved D. V was clipped by 5 bases and J by 3 bases, with 5 bases between them. This CDR3 has 12 amino acids. Germline-derived CDR1 and CDR2 are MNHEY and SMNVEV (reference sequence). CDR3 sequence (DNA): TGTGCCAGCAGTCCGATCAATCAGCCCCAGCATTTT. This sequence encodes CASSPINQPQHF.

The gene calls are TRBV5-4 and TRBJ1-2; TRBD1 matches 8 bases. With 7 bases clipped from V and 8 bases from J, the junction kept 13 bases outside the gene matches. Per the germline V gene, CDR1 is SGHNT and CDR2 is YYREEE (reference sequence). CDR3 size: 14 residues. The CDR3 coding sequence is TGTGCCAGCGGAAAACCGGACAGGGCGGCGGGCTACACCTTC. Translated: CASGKPDRAAGYTF.

J is TRBJ1-1 and V is TRBV4-2; D is uncertain. With 0 bases removed from V and 1 base from J, the gap between germline ends came to 9 bases. From germline, CDR1 is LGHNA and CDR2 YNFKEQ. The CDR3 runs 15 residues. The CDR3 DNA reads TGTGCCAGCAGCCAAGAGAATCAACAGAACACTGAAGCTTTCTTT. It encodes CASSQENQQNTEAFF.

This clone has more than one count but fewer than ten. The chain carries TRBV5-4 and TRBJ1-2; 9 nucleotides line up with TRBD1. The V gene end was trimmed by 5 bases and the J gene end by 3 bases; junction bases not matched to a gene: 5. The germline CDR1 and CDR2 sequences are SGHNT and YYREEE (reference sequence). CDR3 size: 14 residues. This chain's CDR3 is CASRKGDRDYGYTF. For the CDR3, the DNA is TGTGCCAGCAGAAAGGGGGACAGGGACTATGGCTACACCTTC.

This clone was seen more than once but under ten times. The chain links TRBV10-2 to TRBJ1-1; D is unclear. Deletions cut 10 bases from V and 0 bases from J, with 15 bases between. The CDR3 totals 14 residues. CDR1 WSHSY and CDR2 SAAADI come from the germline V gene. The CDR3 region has the DNA TGCGCCAACCAGTGGACGGAATTGAACACTGAAGCTTTCTTT. It yields the protein CANQWTELNTEAFF.

In its sample, this clone was seen once. This rearrangement joins TRBV2 to TRBJ2-3, with TRBD2 matching 10 bases. The germline CDR1 and CDR2 sequences are SNHLY and FYNNEI. The CDR3 loop spans 13 amino acids. With V trimmed by 11 bases and J by 1 base, 3 bases remained unmatched. DNA for the CDR3: TGTGCCTCTGGGACTAGCGGCACAGATACGCAGTATTTT. It specifies CASGTSGTDTQYF.

The chain links TRBV6-5 to TRBJ2-3, with a weak D call TRBD1 (5 bases). Looked up from germline, CDR1 is MNHEY and CDR2 is SVGAGI. The CDR3 runs to 14 residues. V shed 4 bases and J shed 3 bases, with 11 bases lying between them. The CDR3, as DNA: TGTGCCAGCAGTTTCGACAGCTTTACAGATACGCAGTATTTT. Translation: CASSFDSFTDTQYF.

Comments on this clone: The same CDR3 arises from other DNA sequences in this sample as well. The rearrangement links TRBV12-5 to TRBJ2-7; no reliable D call. The germline V gene encodes CDR1 LGHNT and CDR2 FRNRAP. V was shortened by 2 bases and J by 3 bases, with 2 bases between the two germline ends. This CDR3 has 11 amino acids. The CDR3 loop is CASGLYYEQYF. The CDR3 nucleotides are TGTGCTAGTGGTTTGTACTACGAGCAGTACTTC.

The rearrangement uses TRBV5-1 and TRBJ2-7, with D unresolved. The CDR3 has 13 amino acids. The V end lost 1 base, the J end lost 2 bases, and 7 bases lay between the germline ends. Germline CDR1 and CDR2: SGHRS and YFSETQ. The CDR3 is CASSLSATYEQYF. The CDR3 nucleotides are TGCGCCAGCAGCTTGAGCGCGACCTACGAGCAGTACTTC.

The V and J genes are TRBV10-3 and TRBJ2-6; either TRBD1 or TRBD2 may supply D (5 bases each). Germline CDR1 and CDR2: ENHRY and SYGVKD. The V end was cut by 10 bases, the J end by 1 base, with 11 bases between. The CDR3 has 14 amino acids. The CDR3 DNA sequence: TGTGCCAGCGCGTGGGGGTCTGGGGCCAACGTCCTGACTTTC. Its translation is CASAWGSGANVLTF.

The rearrangement uses TRBV5-1 and TRBJ2-5; TRBD1 is a possible D gene (6 bases). The J call is doubtful: the DNA matches TRBJ2-7 better. CDR3 length equals 13 residues. Germline CDR1 is SGHRS and CDR2 is YFSETQ. The CDR3: CASSGTDSYEQYF. For the CDR3, the DNA is TGCGCCAGCAGCGGAACGGACAGTTACGAGCAGTACTTC.

The chain couples TRBV30 to TRBJ2-7; 8 positions match TRBD2. With 5 bases clipped from V and 3 bases from J, the junction kept 9 bases outside the gene matches. This CDR3 is built from 14 residues. Germline V gives CDR1 GTSNPN, CDR2 SVGIG (reference sequence). DNA of the CDR3: TGTGCCTGGGCGCCGGGGGGGTTCGGCTACGAGCAGTACTTC. The encoded protein is CAWAPGGFGYEQYF.

The rearrangement joins TRBV7-9 to TRBJ1-4; 7 bases align to TRBD1. Germline loops: CDR1 SEHNR, CDR2 FQNEAQ (reference sequence). V gave up 4 bases and J gave up 4 bases; unmatched junction bases: 9. The length of the CDR3 is 16 residues. CDR3: CASSSGTDRVNEKLFF. The CDR3 DNA reads TGTGCCAGCAGCTCAGGGACCGACAGGGTTAATGAAAAACTGTTTTTT. Together with reference TRBV7-9 and TRBJ1-4, the CDR3 gives the full variable domain: DTGVSQNPRHKITKRGQNVTFRCDPISEHNRLYWYRQTLGQGPEFLTYFQNEAQLEKSRLLSDRFSAERPKGSFSTLEIQRTEQGDSAMYLCASSSGTDRVNEKLFFGSGTQLSVL.

The rearrangement uses TRBV7-9 and TRBJ1-2; TRBD1 aligns across 9 bases. This CDR3 has 15 residues. V was pared by 6 bases and J by 2 bases, with 7 bases of the junction left unmatched. From germline, CDR1 is SEHNR and CDR2 FQNEAQ (reference sequence). CDR3 protein: CASRSTGGGNYGYTF. The CDR3 bases are TGTGCCAGCAGGTCCACAGGGGGCGGAAACTATGGCTACACCTTC.